This T cell receptor (beta chain) was recorded in a study of cytomegalovirus exposure and HLA in healthy donors. Study-wide background: Out of about 179 million T cells, an earlier analysis found about 120 million unique TCR beta sequences in total.

Vbeta (60) and Jbeta (13) primers were used in the PCR. TCRdb's table, derived via immunoSEQ multiplex PCR, lists solely in-frame clones and lacks some. The repertoire consists of about 170,000 clones, with under 85% occurring once and the leading ten covering about 4.9%. About this clone: Antigen: not known.

V was shortened by 4 bases and J by 6 bases, with 12 bases between the two germline ends. The CDR3 covers 13 residues. Germline V gives CDR1 MNHEY, CDR2 SMNVEV (reference sequence). Study outcomes and limitations: Sequencing depth roughly uniform across donors was assumed in presence/absence analyses. In a later analysis, approximately 18,000 TCR beta sequences were associated with HLA alleles at 0.05 false discovery rate.

Sequenced material: PBMCs. V usage is TRBV27 and J usage is TRBJ1-1; D not certain. The clonotype originates from a woman aged 18-29 years in good health and CMV-seropositive. Here the CDR3 DNA reads TGTGCCAGCAGTTATGCGGGCCAAGCTGAAGCTTTCTTT. Encoded protein: CASSYAGQAEAFF.